Listed below are T cell receptor beta chains from one sample, sequenced in a study of T-cell memory formation after mild COVID-19. TCRdb recomputed calls from the 5' RACE reads with MiXCR, one row per CDR3 protein. This table holds almost 550,000 distinct CDR3 sequences, around 21% found once. Sequencing was carried out using PBMCs or a T cell subset sorted from them (not recorded which). The receptor source for this set is an adult woman who had mild COVID-19 (a few samples of this study predate the infection). Cell type and time point are not known. Each CDR3 is given with its conserved first and last residue. The order of the fields is CDR3 protein, CDR3 DNA, V gene, clone size, J gene, D gene. A D gene is named only where the DNA matches it firmly. For some rows the clone size is stated as once, few or many, or as a class when expanded; others skip it.

CDR3: CASSLGIASGIPYEQYF
DNA: TGTGCCAGCAGCTTGGGGATAGCCAGCGGGATCCCATACGAGCAGTACTTC
V: TRBV7-2
size: few
J: TRBJ2-7
D: TRBD2

CDR3: CASSPGQGVGDTQYF
DNA: TGTGCCAGCAGCCCAGGACAGGGAGTGGGAGATACGCAGTATTTT
V: TRBV7-2
size: -
J: TRBJ2-3
D: TRBD1

CDR3: CASSRSGATGELFF
DNA: TGTGCCAGCAGCCGTAGCGGGGCGACCGGGGAGCTGTTTTTT
V: TRBV7-2
size: many
J: TRBJ2-2
D: TRBD2

CDR3: CASSYSRLGSYNEQFF
DNA: TGTGCCAGCAGTTACTCCCGGCTCGGATCCTACAATGAGCAGTTCTTC
V: TRBV6-5
size: -
J: TRBJ2-1
D: -

CDR3: CATSDLASRDPLVGSPLHF
DNA: TGTGCCACCAGTGATTTGGCGTCCCGGGACCCCCTTGTCGGCTCACCCCTCCACTTT
V: TRBV24-1
size: few
J: TRBJ1-6
D: -

CDR3: CSARVAMVSNEKLFF
DNA: TGCAGTGCTAGAGTAGCGATGGTTTCTAATGAAAAACTGTTTTTT
V: TRBV20-1
size: -
J: TRBJ1-4
D: -

CDR3: CSVAPAVGYEQYF
DNA: TGCAGCGTCGCCCCGGCAGTCGGCTACGAGCAGTACTTC
V: TRBV29-1
size: -
J: TRBJ2-7
D: -

CDR3: CASSGGLNEKLFF
DNA: TGTGCCAGCAGCGGCGGACTGAATGAAAAACTGTTTTTT
V: TRBV7-8
size: few
J: TRBJ1-4
D: -

CDR3: CASSQTGKGNNQPQHF
DNA: TGCGCCAGCAGCCAAACAGGGAAAGGAAACAATCAGCCCCAGCATTTT
V: TRBV4-1
size: few
J: TRBJ1-5
D: -

CDR3: CASSQSQNTEAFF
DNA: TGTGCCAGCAGCCAAAGTCAGAACACTGAAGCTTTCTTT
V: TRBV7-9
size: -
J: TRBJ1-1
D: -

CDR3: CAWSVGLLGNQPQHF
DNA: TGTGCCTGGAGTGTGGGACTTTTAGGCAATCAGCCCCAGCATTTT
V: TRBV30
size: once
J: TRBJ1-5
D: -

CDR3: CASSQDREAFF
DNA: TGTGCCAGCAGCCAGGACAGGGAGGCTTTCTTT
V: TRBV3-1
size: few
J: TRBJ1-1
D: TRBD1

CDR3: CASTGGPDEQFF
DNA: TGTGCCAGCACGGGGGGGCCTGATGAGCAGTTCTTC
V: TRBV11-2
size: few
J: TRBJ2-1
D: TRBD2

CDR3: CASSDPGQGKTQYF
DNA: TGTGCCAGCAGTGATCCGGGACAGGGGAAGACCCAGTACTTC
V: TRBV25-1
size: few
J: TRBJ2-5
D: TRBD1

CDR3: CATSNSGANVLTF
DNA: TGTGCCACCTCCAACTCTGGGGCCAACGTCCTGACTTTC
V: TRBV15
size: few
J: TRBJ2-6
D: -

CDR3: CATSDRNRDVRDEQFF
DNA: TGTGCCACCAGTGATCGTAACAGGGACGTACGGGATGAGCAGTTCTTC
V: TRBV24-1
size: few
J: TRBJ2-1
D: -

CDR3: CASSFRDRDTEAFF
DNA: TGTGCCAGCAGCTTTAGGGATAGGGACACTGAAGCTTTCTTT
V: TRBV7-9
size: few
J: TRBJ1-1
D: -

CDR3: CATGSPSTDTQYF
DNA: TGTGCCACCGGTAGCCCTTCCACAGATACGCAGTATTTT
V: TRBV24-1
size: few
J: TRBJ2-3
D: -

CDR3: CASSSPGTFKETQYF
DNA: TGTGCCAGCAGCTCCCCCGGGACGTTTAAAGAGACCCAGTACTTC
V: TRBV5-4
size: -
J: TRBJ2-5
D: -

CDR3: CASSETGLLNTGELFF
DNA: TGTGCCAGCAGTGAGACGGGACTCCTCAACACCGGGGAGCTGTTTTTT
V: TRBV12-3/TRBV12-4
size: -
J: TRBJ2-2
D: -

CDR3: CASSPTSGGDGEQFF
DNA: TGTGCCAGCAGCCCGACTAGCGGGGGGGATGGTGAGCAGTTCTTC
V: TRBV3-1
size: few
J: TRBJ2-1
D: TRBD2

CDR3: CSARDPRTSGTHERSYNEQFF
DNA: TGCAGTGCTAGAGATCCCCGGACTAGCGGAACCCACGAGCGATCCTACAATGAGCAGTTCTTC
V: TRBV20-1
size: few
J: TRBJ2-1
D: TRBD2

CDR3: CASSLDGLNTEAFF
DNA: TGTGCCAGCAGCTTGGACGGGTTGAACACTGAAGCTTTCTTT
V: TRBV5-6
size: -
J: TRBJ1-1
D: -

CDR3: CASRSDSGTQYF
DNA: TGCGCCAGCAGGTCAGACAGCGGGACCCAGTACTTC
V: TRBV5-1
size: -
J: TRBJ2-5
D: -

CDR3: CSVEGQEAEQFF
DNA: TGCAGCGTTGAGGGACAGGAGGCTGAGCAGTTCTTC
V: TRBV29-1
size: -
J: TRBJ2-1
D: TRBD1

CDR3: CASSSPGAGVVNEQFF
DNA: TGTGCCAGCAGCTCCCCGGGAGCGGGTGTGGTGAATGAGCAGTTCTTC
V: TRBV7-9
size: -
J: TRBJ2-1
D: -

CDR3: CASSRSSQGAYSYEQYF
DNA: TGCGCCAGCAGCCGCTCATCACAGGGGGCATACTCCTACGAGCAGTACTTC
V: TRBV5-1
size: -
J: TRBJ2-7
D: TRBD1

CDR3: CATSVAGVNTEAFF
DNA: TGTGCCACCAGTGTGGCGGGCGTGAACACTGAAGCTTTCTTT
V: TRBV24-1
size: -
J: TRBJ1-1
D: -

CDR3: CASGGAATNEKLFF
DNA: TGTGCCAGCGGGGGGGCTGCTACTAATGAAAAACTGTTTTTT
V: TRBV6-5
size: -
J: TRBJ1-4
D: -

CDR3: CSGTSVPPYEQYF
DNA: TGCAGCGGAACCTCAGTGCCGCCCTACGAGCAGTACTTC
V: TRBV29-1
size: -
J: TRBJ2-7
D: -

CDR3: CASSLAEGTSYEQYF
DNA: TGTGCCAGCAGCTTAGCGGAGGGAACTTCCTACGAGCAGTACTTC
V: TRBV7-6
size: -
J: TRBJ2-7
D: -

CDR3: CASRYWWDSKNIQYF
DNA: TGTGCCAGCAGATACTGGTGGGACAGCAAAAACATTCAGTACTTC
V: TRBV6-2/TRBV6-3
size: few
J: TRBJ2-4
D: TRBD1

CDR3: CATSRAGTGQETQYF
DNA: TGTGCCACCAGCAGAGCGGGGACAGGGCAAGAGACCCAGTACTTC
V: TRBV15
size: -
J: TRBJ2-5
D: TRBD1

CDR3: CASSQARGATDTQYF
DNA: TGCGCCAGCAGCCAAGCCCGGGGAGCCACAGATACGCAGTATTTT
V: TRBV4-1
size: few
J: TRBJ2-3
D: -

CDR3: CASSWTGTSGYNEQFF
DNA: TGTGCCAGCAGCTGGACCGGGACTAGCGGCTACAATGAGCAGTTCTTC
V: TRBV5-6
size: few
J: TRBJ2-1
D: TRBD2

CDR3: CAIKPDRDNYEQYF
DNA: TGTGCCATCAAACCGGACAGGGACAACTACGAGCAGTACTTC
V: TRBV10-3
size: few
J: TRBJ2-7
D: TRBD1

CDR3: CATSSDIEGNYGYTF
DNA: TGTGCCACCAGTTCAGACATCGAGGGGAACTATGGCTACACCTTC
V: TRBV24-1
size: -
J: TRBJ1-2
D: -

CDR3: CSARGRGPSYEQYF
DNA: TGCAGTGCTAGAGGGAGGGGCCCCTCCTACGAGCAGTACTTC
V: TRBV20-1
size: -
J: TRBJ2-7
D: -

CDR3: CASSFSLGNEKLLF
DNA: TGTGCCAGCAGTTTCTCCCTTGGTAATGAAAAACTGTTATTT
V: TRBV27
size: once
J: TRBJ1-4
D: -

CDR3: CASSWDFSGGYTGELFF
DNA: TGTGCCAGCAGCTGGGATTTCTCGGGGGGGTACACCGGGGAGCTGTTTTTT
V: TRBV5-5
size: few
J: TRBJ2-2
D: TRBD2

CDR3: CASSYSYGGGTEVFF
DNA: TGTGCCAGCAGTTACTCGTACGGGGGTGGGACTGAAGTTTTCTTT
V: TRBV6-2/TRBV6-3
size: -
J: TRBJ1-1
D: -

CDR3: CSVVPSGQGAWIRSEQYF
DNA: TGCAGCGTTGTCCCTTCGGGACAGGGGGCGTGGATTCGGTCCGAGCAGTACTTC
V: TRBV29-1
size: few
J: TRBJ2-7
D: TRBD1

CDR3: CSARGRVNTEAFF
DNA: TGCAGTGCTAGAGGTCGGGTGAACACTGAAGCTTTCTTT
V: TRBV20-1
size: -
J: TRBJ1-1
D: -

CDR3: CSVAKGGQGGTQYF
DNA: TGCAGCGTCGCCAAGGGCGGCCAAGGCGGGACCCAGTACTTC
V: TRBV29-1
size: -
J: TRBJ2-5
D: -

CDR3: CAIQGSPSYEQYF
DNA: TGTGCCATCCAGGGGTCCCCATCCTACGAGCAGTACTTC
V: TRBV10-3
size: -
J: TRBJ2-7
D: -

CDR3: CSARLAEDYNEQFF
DNA: TGCAGTGCTAGACTAGCGGAGGACTACAATGAGCAGTTCTTC
V: TRBV20-1
size: -
J: TRBJ2-1
D: TRBD2

CDR3: CASSSFLGGGSLDEQFF
DNA: TGTGCCAGCAGCTCCTTCTTGGGGGGCGGGAGCTTAGATGAGCAGTTCTTC
V: TRBV7-9
size: few
J: TRBJ2-1
D: -

CDR3: CASSGDSEQYF
DNA: TGTGCCAGCAGCGGAGATTCCGAGCAGTACTTC
V: TRBV7-9
size: few
J: TRBJ2-7
D: -

CDR3: CASSLEPSGLTDTQYF
DNA: TGTGCCAGCAGCTTAGAACCCAGCGGCCTCACAGATACGCAGTATTTT
V: TRBV7-2
size: few
J: TRBJ2-3
D: -

CDR3: CASSLLLLSSGNTIYF
DNA: TGTGCCAGCAGCTTACTGCTGTTGAGCTCTGGAAACACCATATATTTT
V: TRBV7-2
size: few
J: TRBJ1-3
D: -

CDR3: CATSEGLAGRIDEQFF
DNA: TGTGCCACCAGTGAGGGACTAGCGGGAAGGATTGATGAGCAGTTCTTC
V: TRBV24-1
size: -
J: TRBJ2-1
D: TRBD2

CDR3: CASRRANNEQFF
DNA: TGTGCCAGCAGGCGGGCCAACAATGAGCAGTTCTTC
V: TRBV12-3/TRBV12-4
size: -
J: TRBJ2-1
D: -

CDR3: CASSQEGTGAYEQYF
DNA: TGCGCCAGCAGCCAAGAAGGGACAGGGGCCTACGAGCAGTACTTC
V: TRBV4-3
size: few
J: TRBJ2-7
D: TRBD1

CDR3: CASRGRVHYGYTF
DNA: TGTGCCAGCAGGGGCAGGGTCCACTATGGCTACACCTTC
V: TRBV12-3/TRBV12-4
size: -
J: TRBJ1-2
D: -

CDR3: CASTDRGRMRATEAFF
DNA: TGTGCCAGCACGGACAGGGGGCGAATGAGGGCCACTGAAGCTTTCTTT
V: TRBV12-3/TRBV12-4
size: few
J: TRBJ1-1
D: TRBD1

CDR3: CASSIILATPDTQYF
DNA: TGTGCCAGTAGTATAATCTTAGCGACCCCCGATACGCAGTATTTT
V: TRBV19
size: -
J: TRBJ2-3
D: -

CDR3: CSAKLAGPRLVTDTQYF
DNA: TGCAGTGCTAAACTAGCGGGACCTCGGCTGGTCACAGATACGCAGTATTTT
V: TRBV20-1
size: few
J: TRBJ2-3
D: TRBD2

CDR3: CASRQETGSFYGYTF
DNA: TGCGCCAGCAGACAGGAGACAGGGTCCTTCTATGGCTACACCTTC
V: TRBV5-1
size: -
J: TRBJ1-2
D: TRBD1

CDR3: CASSLTTGTGGLTGYTF
DNA: TGCGCCAGCAGCTTAACAACCGGGACAGGGGGACTTACTGGCTACACCTTC
V: TRBV5-1
size: few
J: TRBJ1-2
D: TRBD1

CDR3: CSGRGGNTEAFF
DNA: TGCAGCGGCCGTGGGGGGAACACTGAAGCTTTCTTT
V: TRBV29-1
size: -
J: TRBJ1-1
D: -